This T cell receptor beta chain was observed in a study of T cells after yellow fever vaccination. The study, taken as a whole, reports: A limited proportion of clonotypes was detected within both the CD4 and CD8 compartments.

TCRdb ran MiXCR on the 5' RACE reads and lists one entry per CDR3 protein. Of around 400,000 distinct CDR3 sequences in the sample, 11% were seen once. As concerns this clonotype: Its antigen is currently unknown.

The germline V gene encodes CDR1 SEHNR and CDR2 FQNEAQ (reference sequence). The CDR3 is 15 amino acids. The V end lost 1 base, the J end lost 10 bases, and 16 bases lay between the germline ends. The TCR was taken from a man between 18 and 29 years old who received the YFV17D yellow fever vaccine. The sequencing used PBMCs, collected on the day of the first yellow fever vaccination. The genes are TRBV7-9 and TRBJ1-4; D uncertain. The CDR3 region is CASSLVSLGRGKLFF. CDR3 in DNA: TGTGCCAGCAGCTTAGTCTCCCTTGGCCGTGGAAAACTGTTTTTT.